The 10 T cell receptor beta chains reported below all come from one sample, sequenced in a study of technical replicates of blood from several donors. Clones were read by immunoSEQ multiplex PCR, and TCRdb kept only the in-frame ones, dropping some. The sample includes about 80,000 clones, around 97% seen only once; the top ten take about 0.19%. The specimen was T cells isolated from PBMCs. The receptors were sampled from a human donor in good health.

J is TRBJ2-7 and V is TRBV4-2; the D gene is possibly TRBD2 (5 bases). V was clipped by 3 bases and J by 0 bases, with 12 bases between them. Germline V gives CDR1 LGHNA, CDR2 YNFKEQ. The CDR3 is 15 amino acids. CDR3 residues: CASSHEAETSYEQYF. CDR3 sequence (DNA): TGTGCCAGCAGCCACGAAGCGGAAACCTCCTACGAGCAGTACTTC.

The V call is TRBV9, the J call TRBJ2-5; D is unclear. This CDR3 is 12 amino acids long. Looked up from germline, CDR1 is SGDLS and CDR2 is YYNGEE. The V gene lost 3 bases and the J gene lost 10 bases, with 13 bases spanning the gap. The CDR3 is CASSATPNIQYF. CDR3 in DNA: TGTGCCAGCAGCGCGACTCCGAATATCCAGTACTTC.

This rearrangement joins TRBV9 to TRBJ2-3; TRBD2 matches at 8 bases. The CDR3 runs to 17 residues. Germline V gene sequence: CDR1 SGDLS, CDR2 YYNGEE. V lost 0 bases and J lost 4; bases outside the gene matches: 10. This CDR3 is CASSVVGVGGASDTQYF. CDR3 DNA: TGTGCCAGCAGCGTAGTCGGGGTCGGGGGGGCTTCAGATACGCAGTATTTT. Filled out from reference TRBV9 and TRBJ2-3, the complete variable domain reads DSGVTQTPKHLITATGQRVTLRCSPRSGDLSVYWYQQSLDQGLQFLIQYYNGEERAKGNILERFSAQQFPDLHSELNLSSLELGDSALYFCASSVVGVGGASDTQYFGPGTRLTVL.

This chain joins TRBV19 and TRBJ1-2, with 10 positions matching TRBD1. This CDR3 has 15 amino acids. The trim removed 4 bases at V and 5 bases at J, leaving 7 bases unmatched. The germline V gene has CDR1 LNHDA and CDR2 SQIVND (reference sequence). The CDR3 DNA follows: TGTGCCAGTAGTAGGGGACAGGGGAGTTGGTATGGCTACACCTTC. This gives the protein CASSRGQGSWYGYTF.

The chain joins TRBV18 to TRBJ2-7; D perhaps matches TRBD1 (6 bases). Trimming stripped 6 bases from V and 0 bases from J, with 21 bases between. CDR1 KGHSH and CDR2 LQKENI come from the germline V gene. The CDR3 sequence is 17 residues long. CDR3 bases: TGTGCCAGCTCGCCCCCCCGCGGCCAGGGGACCTCCTACGAGCAGTACTTC. Its protein product is CASSPPRGQGTSYEQYF.

Here the CDR3 reads CASSKGQGAEAFF. CDR3 DNA sequence: TGTGCCAGTAGTAAGGGACAGGGGGCTGAAGCTTTCTTT. The gene calls are TRBV19 and TRBJ1-1; TRBD1 matches at 11 bases. V trimming: 4 bases; J trimming: 6 bases; junction bases outside the gene matches: 1. The CDR3 length is 13 residues. Germline CDR1 is LNHDA and CDR2 is SQIVND (reference sequence). The entire variable domain, with the rest obtained from reference TRBV19 and TRBJ1-1, is as follows: DGGITQSPKYLFRKEGQNVTLSCEQNLNHDAMYWYRQDPGQGLRLIYYSQIVNDFQKGDIAEGYSVSREKKESFPLTVTSAQKNPTAFYLCASSKGQGAEAFFGQGTRLTVV.

This clone was seen a single time. This rearrangement joins TRBV18 to TRBJ2-1, with 8 bases identical to TRBD1. There are 15 residues in the CDR3. The V gene end was trimmed by 6 bases and the J gene end by 0 bases; junction bases not matched to a gene: 4. The germline V gene encodes CDR1 KGHSH and CDR2 LQKENI. The CDR3: CASSTGVSSYNEQFF. The DNA of the CDR3 is TGTGCCAGCTCGACAGGGGTAAGCTCCTACAATGAGCAGTTCTTC.

The chain combines TRBV7-9 with TRBJ2-1; 12 nucleotides align to TRBD2. The CDR3 consists of 15 residues. Trimming took 5 bases from V and 6 from J; bases not matched to a gene: 5. The germline V gene encodes CDR1 SEHNR and CDR2 FQNEAQ (reference sequence). This CDR3 is CASSRTSGTSNEQFF. In nucleotides, the CDR3 is TGTGCCAGCAGCCGGACTAGCGGGACGAGCAATGAGCAGTTCTTC. The entire variable domain, with the rest obtained from reference TRBV7-9 and TRBJ2-1, is as follows: DTGVSQNPRHKITKRGQNVTFRCDPISEHNRLYWYRQTLGQGPEFLTYFQNEAQLEKSRLLSDRFSAERPKGSFSTLEIQRTEQGDSAMYLCASSRTSGTSNEQFFGPGTRLTVL.

This clone was counted once. V usage is TRBV6-1 and J usage is TRBJ1-4; D remains unclear. This CDR3 is 12 amino acids long. V was cut by 1 base and J by 10 bases, with 7 bases left in between. CDR1 and CDR2 from the germline V gene are MNHNS and SASEGT. The chain's CDR3 is CASSEGSGKLFF. CDR3 sequence (DNA): TGTGCCAGCAGTGAAGGGTCGGGAAAACTGTTTTTT.

CDR3 coding DNA: TGCAGCGTGGCAAAGACAGGGGCCTCTGGAAACACCATATATTTT. Protein: CSVAKTGASGNTIYF. J is TRBJ1-3 and V is TRBV29-1; TRBD1 aligns across 8 bases. The CDR3 contains 15 residues. V dropped 6 bases and J dropped 0; count of bases not matched to a gene: 7. CDR1 is SQVTM, CDR2 ANQGSEA, per germline.